A single sample is the source of the 24 T cell receptor beta chains below, sequenced in a study of blood T cell repertoires in COVID-19 (dated by TCRdb to about 2020). The library was generated by the immunoSEQ multiplex PCR assay. TCRdb carries this immuneACCESS record with in-frame sequences only. Its versions omit some clonotypes, under half of them owing to an unresolved V gene in the studies checked, with the rest unexplained. The sample contains about 200,000 clones, under 90% of them found a single time. The ten largest clonotypes hold more than 8.5% of the sample. The sample comprised PBMCs or T cells enriched from blood (not recorded which). Receptor source: a woman aged 50 to 60 with acute COVID-19.

The rearrangement links TRBV27 to TRBJ2-1, with 10 bases matching TRBD2. CDR1 MNHEY and CDR2 SMNVEV come from the germline V gene (reference sequence). The CDR3 runs to 15 residues. Trimming took 2 bases from V and 7 from J; bases not matched to a gene: 5. The CDR3 region is CASSLAGLASNEQFF. The CDR3 coding sequence is TGTGCCAGCAGTTTAGCGGGACTAGCGTCAAATGAGCAGTTCTTC.

The chain is built from TRBV4-3 and TRBJ2-7, with 7 bases lining up with TRBD2. Per the germline V gene, CDR1 is LGHNA and CDR2 is YSLEER. Germline trimming cut 4 bases from V and 1 base from J; bases unmatched to any gene: 16. The CDR3 length is 18 residues. The CDR3 here is CASSPRWPRTSKSYEQYF. The CDR3 DNA is TGCGCCAGCAGCCCCAGGTGGCCCCGGACTAGTAAATCCTACGAGCAGTACTTC.

The genes are TRBV11-3 and TRBJ1-2, with TRBD1 matching over 7 bases. The CDR3 runs to 12 residues. The trim removed 4 bases at V and 6 bases at J, leaving 2 bases unmatched. CDR1 is SGHNT and CDR2 is YENEEA in the germline V gene. The DNA for the CDR3 is TGTGCCAGCAGCTCGACAGGGAATGGCTACACCTTC. It is translated as CASSSTGNGYTF. The full variable domain, rest sourced from reference TRBV11-3 and TRBJ1-2, is EAGVVQSPRYKIIEKKQPVAFWCNPISGHNTLYWYLQNLGQGPELLIRYENEEAVDDSQLPKDRFSAERLKGVDSTLKIQPAELGDSAVYLCASSSTGNGYTFGSGTRLTVV.

DNA of the CDR3: TGCAGCGTTGAAAGTTTTCTAGCATCAGACTACGAGCAGTACTTC. It codes for CSVESFLASDYEQYF. The chain has TRBV29-1 and TRBJ2-7; D might be TRBD2 (5 bases). Germline CDR1 is SQVTM and CDR2 is ANQGSEA. The CDR3 is 15 residues long. The V end was cut by 2 bases, the J end by 3 bases, with 17 bases between.

This chain connects TRBV6-1 to TRBJ1-3; 12 nucleotides line up with TRBD1. With V trimmed by 2 bases and J by 0 bases, 14 bases remained unmatched. Germline V gene data show CDR1 as MNHNS and CDR2 as SASEGT. The CDR3 consists of 21 residues. Here the CDR3 reads CASSETSAGTGGADSGNTIYF. CDR3 DNA sequence: TGTGCCAGCAGTGAAACATCGGCCGGGACAGGGGGCGCGGACTCTGGAAACACCATATATTTT.

This clone was seen many times. The gene calls are TRBV7-9 and TRBJ1-6; maybe TRBD1 (5 bases). The CDR3 consists of 14 residues. The V gene's germline CDR1 is SEHNR and CDR2 FQNEAQ (reference sequence). Trimming cost V 1 base and J 10 bases, with 11 bases left between them. The DNA of the CDR3 is TGTGCCAGCAGCTTAGAGGGACTACAATCACCCCTCCACTTT. This sequence encodes CASSLEGLQSPLHF.

The DNA for the CDR3 is TGTGCCAGCAGCAAAAGGGACAGGGACGCCTATGGCTACACCTTC. This translates into CASSKRDRDAYGYTF. The chain is built from TRBV7-8 and TRBJ1-2, with 9 bases aligning to TRBD1. Germline V CDR1 and CDR2: SGHVS, FQNEAQ. J was trimmed by 4 bases and V by 5 bases; bases with no gene match: 8. This CDR3 contains 15 residues. Full variable domain (remainder filled in from reference TRBV7-8 and TRBJ1-2): GAGVSQSPRYKVAKRGQDVALRCDPISGHVSLFWYQQALGQGPEFLTYFQNEAQLDKSGLPSDRFFAERPEGSVSTLKIQRTQQEDSAVYLCASSKRDRDAYGYTFGSGTRLTVV.

The J gene is TRBJ2-1, the V gene TRBV7-8, with D possibly TRBD1 on 8 matching bases. Trimming pared 5 bases from V and 2 bases from J, leaving 16 bases between. The CDR3 consists of 16 residues. The germline CDR1 and CDR2 sequences are SGHVS and FQNEAQ. Here the CDR3 DNA reads TGTGCCAGCAGCACAGGGGGGGCAGTAACCTACAATGAGCAGTTCTTC. Amino acids: CASSTGGAVTYNEQFF.

The V call is TRBV7-9, the J call TRBJ2-3; 10 bases map to TRBD1. The CDR3 covers 17 residues. CDR1 and CDR2 from the germline V gene are SEHNR and FQNEAQ (reference sequence). V shed 0 bases, J shed 3 bases, and the junction held 6 bases outside the gene matches. The CDR3 reads CASSLALGTGETDTQYF. The CDR3 nucleotides are TGTGCCAGCAGCTTAGCGCTCGGGACAGGGGAAACAGATACGCAGTATTTT.

This chain connects TRBV30 to TRBJ2-1; no clear D gene. This CDR3 is 14 amino acids long. The V and J ends lost 7 bases and 0 bases respectively, with 13 bases between them. Germline values: CDR1 GTSNPN, CDR2 SVGIG (reference sequence). CDR3 region: CAYPTASSYNEQFF. The CDR3, as DNA: TGTGCCTATCCGACTGCAAGCTCCTACAATGAGCAGTTCTTC.

This chain joins TRBV5-1 and TRBJ2-1, with a possible D match to TRBD2 (5 bases). Trimming took 0 bases from V and 6 from J, leaving 16 bases between them. Germline CDR1 is SGHRS and CDR2 is YFSETQ. The CDR3 is 16 residues long. The CDR3 DNA reads as TGCGCCAGCAGCTTGGTGGTAGTTGGACTGACCAATGAGCAGTTCTTC. It yields the protein CASSLVVVGLTNEQFF. The full variable domain, its missing parts supplied by reference TRBV5-1 and TRBJ2-1, is KAGVTQTPRYLIKTRGQQVTLSCSPISGHRSVSWYQQTPGQGLQFLFEYFSETQRNKGNFPGRFSGRQFSNSRSEMNVSTLELGDSALYLCASSLVVVGLTNEQFFGPGTRLTVL.

V usage is TRBV5-6 and J usage is TRBJ1-5; D perhaps matches TRBD1 (5 bases). From germline, CDR1 is SGHDT and CDR2 YYEEEE. CDR3 length: 15 amino acids. V was cut by 1 base and J by 7 bases, with 15 bases left in between. The CDR3: CASSLSRGVAQPQHF. CDR3 coding DNA: TGTGCCAGCAGCTTGTCGCGGGGGGTTGCCCAGCCCCAGCATTTT. The variable domain in full, completed from reference TRBV5-6 and TRBJ1-5, reads DAGVTQSPTHLIKTRGQQVTLRCSPKSGHDTVSWYQQALGQGPQFIFQYYEEEERQRGNFPDRFSGHQFPNYSSELNVNALLLGDSALYLCASSLSRGVAQPQHFGDGTRLSIL.

The table lists this clone with a count of one. The rearrangement joins TRBV9 to TRBJ2-1, with 8 bases fitting TRBD2. The CDR3 extends over 15 amino acids. Per the germline V gene, CDR1 is SGDLS and CDR2 is YYNGEE. The V and J ends lost 0 bases and 10 bases, in that order; junction bases with no gene match: 9. The CDR3 DNA reads as TGTGCCAGCAGCGTAGACCTAGCGGGCCCACGAGAGCAGTTCTTC. Translated, it gives CASSVDLAGPREQFF. Filled out from reference TRBV9 and TRBJ2-1, the complete variable domain reads DSGVTQTPKHLITATGQRVTLRCSPRSGDLSVYWYQQSLDQGLQFLIQYYNGEERAKGNILERFSAQQFPDLHSELNLSSLELGDSALYFCASSVDLAGPREQFFGPGTRLTVL.

This clone showed up just a few times. This chain links TRBV4-3 with TRBJ2-7, with D unresolved. The V end was cut by 3 bases, the J end by 4 bases, with 10 bases between. The CDR3 runs 13 residues. Germline CDR1 LGHNA, CDR2 YSLEER. This chain's CDR3 is CASSHGALYEQYF. The CDR3 DNA reads TGCGCCAGCAGCCACGGAGCTTTGTACGAGCAGTACTTC.

The chain is built from TRBV9 and TRBJ2-7; 7 bases fit TRBD1. V gave up 4 bases and J gave up 4 bases; unmatched junction bases: 11. Germline V lookup: CDR1 SGDLS, CDR2 YYNGEE. The CDR3 is 15 amino acids. CDR3 sequence reads: CASSPTGTEIYEQYF. The CDR3 nucleotides read TGTGCCAGCAGCCCAACCGGGACAGAAATTTACGAGCAGTACTTC.

This clone came up once. The chain couples TRBV6-1 to TRBJ2-7; 9 nucleotides line up with TRBD2. Germline CDR1 reads MNHNS; CDR2 reads SASEGT. Trimming at V came to 2 bases and at J to 2 bases, leaving 4 bases not matched to a gene. The CDR3 extends over 15 amino acids. The CDR3, as DNA: TGTGCCAGCAGTGAAAGCTGGACTAGCGCCTACGAGCAGTACTTC. It codes for CASSESWTSAYEQYF.

This chain joins TRBV10-2 and TRBJ1-6; D not resolved. The CDR3 is 14 amino acids. Germline CDR1 is WSHSY and CDR2 is SAAADI. The V gene lost 2 bases and the J gene lost 6 bases, with 8 bases spanning the gap. In DNA form, the CDR3 reads TGCGCCAGCAGTGAGAACGGTGGTAATTCACCCCTCCACTTT. It encodes CASSENGGNSPLHF.

This clone was observed a handful of times. The genes are TRBV4-2 and TRBJ1-2; 11 positions match TRBD1. The CDR3 length is 14 residues. Per germline, CDR1 LGHNA and CDR2 YNFKEQ. The V segment lost 3 bases and the J segment 5 bases; nucleotides outside the gene matches: 2. The CDR3 here is CASSQDRGPYGYTF. The CDR3, as DNA: TGTGCCAGCAGCCAGGACAGGGGGCCGTATGGCTACACCTTC.

The chain employs TRBV7-2 and TRBJ2-3; the match to TRBD1 covers 9 bases. With 2 bases clipped from V and 6 bases from J, the junction kept 6 bases outside the gene matches. This CDR3 contains 15 residues. Per germline, CDR1 SGHTA and CDR2 FQGNSA. The CDR3 nucleotides are TGTGCCAGCAGCTTATTACAGGGGGCGATGGATACGCAGTATTTT. It translates to CASSLLQGAMDTQYF.

V usage is TRBV6-6 and J usage is TRBJ2-7; 16 bases line up with TRBD2. Trimming cost V 5 bases and J 2 bases; bases outside gene matches: 9. Germline values: CDR1 MNHNY, CDR2 SVGAGI (reference sequence). The CDR3 is made up of 18 amino acids. DNA for the CDR3: TGTGCCAGCAGTCCTTCCGGGACTAGCGGGGGGGCTCCCTACGAGCAGTACTTC. Its translation is CASSPSGTSGGAPYEQYF.

The chain combines TRBV2 with TRBJ1-6; 8 bases map to TRBD1. Germline assignment: CDR1 SNHLY and CDR2 FYNNEI. This CDR3 has 15 residues. V trimming: 6 bases; J trimming: 9 bases; junction bases outside the gene matches: 10. The CDR3, as DNA: TGTGCCAGCAGGGACAGGGCCCAAGTAGGTTCACCCCTCCACTTT. It translates to CASRDRAQVGSPLHF.

J is TRBJ2-1 and V is TRBV7-9, with 13 positions matching TRBD2. With 3 bases clipped from V and 8 bases from J, the junction kept 10 bases outside the gene matches. The V gene's germline CDR1 is SEHNR and CDR2 FQNEAQ (reference sequence). The CDR3 is 17 residues long. The CDR3 DNA reads as TGTGCCAGCAGCTTCGGACTAGCGGGGGTCGTAGTCGATGAGCAGTTCTTC. Its protein is CASSFGLAGVVVDEQFF.

Only one count was recorded for this clone. The chain uses TRBV28 and TRBJ1-2; 9 bases match TRBD1. Germline CDR1 and CDR2: MDHEN and SYDVKM. The trim removed 5 bases at V and 0 bases at J, leaving 4 bases unmatched. The CDR3 has 15 amino acids. CDR3 in DNA: TGTGCCAGCAGTGGACGACAGGGGGCTAACTATGGCTACACCTTC. Protein: CASSGRQGANYGYTF.

V usage is TRBV9 and J usage is TRBJ2-1, with D perhaps matching TRBD1 (5 bases). The CDR3 length is 14 residues. V gave up 10 bases and J gave up 7 bases, with 21 bases separating them. Germline V CDR1 and CDR2: SGDLS, YYNGEE. CDR3 in DNA: TGTGCCTCTCGGGCAGGGTATATGGGTAATGAGCAGTTCTTC. It is translated as CASRAGYMGNEQFF. Together with reference TRBV9 and TRBJ2-1, the CDR3 gives the full variable domain: DSGVTQTPKHLITATGQRVTLRCSPRSGDLSVYWYQQSLDQGLQFLIQYYNGEERAKGNILERFSAQQFPDLHSELNLSSLELGDSALYFCASRAGYMGNEQFFGPGTRLTVL.